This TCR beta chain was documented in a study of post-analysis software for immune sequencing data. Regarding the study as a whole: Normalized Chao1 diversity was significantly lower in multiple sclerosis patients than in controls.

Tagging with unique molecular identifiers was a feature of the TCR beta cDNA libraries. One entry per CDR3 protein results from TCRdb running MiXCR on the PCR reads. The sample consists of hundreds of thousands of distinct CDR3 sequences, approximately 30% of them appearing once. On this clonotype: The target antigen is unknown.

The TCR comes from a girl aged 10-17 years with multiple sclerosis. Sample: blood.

The CDR3 coding sequence is TGTGCCAGCAGCCTGGCAGGGGGCGCTGATGGCTACACCTTC. It specifies CASSLAGGADGYTF. The V and J genes are TRBV9 and TRBJ1-2; 8 nucleotides align to TRBD1. V trimming: 4 bases; J trimming: 6 bases; junction bases outside the gene matches: 8. This CDR3 has 14 amino acids. Germline V gives CDR1 SGDLS, CDR2 YYNGEE. Complete variable domain (other parts from reference TRBV9 and TRBJ1-2): DSGVTQTPKHLITATGQRVTLRCSPRSGDLSVYWYQQSLDQGLQFLIQYYNGEERAKGNILERFSAQQFPDLHSELNLSSLELGDSALYFCASSLAGGADGYTFGSGTRLTVV.